This TCR beta chain was profiled in a study of lymphopenia after photon versus proton radiotherapy. General study points: Authors raise, but do not show, better survival with proton therapy. Post-nadir diversity loss with photons came from oligoclonal expansion, particularly CD8+ Temra cells. Relative stability marked proton patients; photon patients lost diversity and naive cells. Larger post-nadir TCR diversity loss correlated inversely with survival in deceased patients.

The CDR3 has 12 residues. Germline V gene data show CDR1 as MGHDK and CDR2 as SYGVNS. The germline V and J ends were trimmed by 8 bases and 3 bases, with 10 bases remaining between them. Note on this clone: Its target is not known.

The repertoire was sequenced with immunoSEQ multiplex PCR; TCRdb's copy has only in-frame clones and lacks some. The sample lists more than 25,000 clones; roughly 89% were seen once. This TCR came from a woman aged 55-75 years with cholangiocarcinoma. Some clones in this sample may be carry-over from other donors' samples. The source material was peripheral blood, sampled from a patient treated with proton-based radiotherapy. The chain combines TRBV25-1 with TRBJ1-1, with D perhaps TRBD1 (5 bases). CDR3 amino acids: CASSPRDTEAFF. The CDR3 nucleotides read TGTGCCAGCTCCCCCAGGGACACTGAAGCTTTCTTT.